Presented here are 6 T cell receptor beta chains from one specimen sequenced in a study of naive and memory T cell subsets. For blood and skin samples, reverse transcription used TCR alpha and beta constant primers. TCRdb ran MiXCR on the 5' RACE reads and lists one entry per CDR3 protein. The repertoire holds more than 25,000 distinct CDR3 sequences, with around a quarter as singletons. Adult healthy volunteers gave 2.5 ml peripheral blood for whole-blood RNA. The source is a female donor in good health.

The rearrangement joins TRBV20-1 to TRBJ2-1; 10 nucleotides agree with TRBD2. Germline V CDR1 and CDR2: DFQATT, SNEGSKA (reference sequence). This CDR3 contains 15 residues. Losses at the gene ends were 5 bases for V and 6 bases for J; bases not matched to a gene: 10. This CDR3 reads CSALYGLAETNEQFF. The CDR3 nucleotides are TGCAGTGCTCTGTACGGACTAGCGGAGACCAATGAGCAGTTCTTC.

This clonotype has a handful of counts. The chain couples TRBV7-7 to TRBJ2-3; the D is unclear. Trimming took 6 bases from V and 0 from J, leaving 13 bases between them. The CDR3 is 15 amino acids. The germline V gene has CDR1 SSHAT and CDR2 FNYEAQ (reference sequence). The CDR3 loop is CASSRTPLSTDTQYF. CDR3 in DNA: TGTGCCAGCAGTCGCACCCCCCTGAGCACAGATACGCAGTATTTT.

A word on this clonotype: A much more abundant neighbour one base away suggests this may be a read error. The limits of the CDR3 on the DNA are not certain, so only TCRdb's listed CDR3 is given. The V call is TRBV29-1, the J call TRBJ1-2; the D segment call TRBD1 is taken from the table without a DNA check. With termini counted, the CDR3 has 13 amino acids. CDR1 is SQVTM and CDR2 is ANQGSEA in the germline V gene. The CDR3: CSATGGANYGCTF.

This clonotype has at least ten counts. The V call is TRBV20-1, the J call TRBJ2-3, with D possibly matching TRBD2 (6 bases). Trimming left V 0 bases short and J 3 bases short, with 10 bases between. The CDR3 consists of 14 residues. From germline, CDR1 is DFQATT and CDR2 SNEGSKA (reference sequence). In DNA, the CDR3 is TGCAGTGCTAGAGACGGGAGAGGGACAGATACGCAGTATTTT. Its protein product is CSARDGRGTDTQYF.

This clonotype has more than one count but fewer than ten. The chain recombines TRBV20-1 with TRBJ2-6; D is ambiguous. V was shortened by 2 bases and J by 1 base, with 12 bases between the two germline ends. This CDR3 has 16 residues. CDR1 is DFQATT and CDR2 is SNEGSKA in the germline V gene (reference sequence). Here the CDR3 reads CSARLQPHSGANVLTF. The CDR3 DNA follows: TGCAGTGCTAGACTGCAGCCACATTCTGGGGCCAACGTCCTGACTTTC.

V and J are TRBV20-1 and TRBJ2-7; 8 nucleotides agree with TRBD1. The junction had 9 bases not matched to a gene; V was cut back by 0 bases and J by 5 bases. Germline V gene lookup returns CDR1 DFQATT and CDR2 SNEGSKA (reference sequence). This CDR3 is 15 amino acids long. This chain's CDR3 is CSARDRGQGAHEQYF. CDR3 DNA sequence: TGCAGTGCTAGAGACCGCGGACAGGGAGCCCACGAGCAGTACTTC.